This passage covers 21 T cell receptor beta chains from one sample sequenced in a study of beta chain features in type 1 diabetes. General observations from the study: There was a moderate but significant shortening of TCRB CDR3s in all four CD4+ subsets of Type 1 diabetes patients.

What was sequenced were expressed TCRB transcripts, since all of the isolated RNA had been reverse transcribed. Sequenced by immunoSEQ multiplex PCR; TCRdb stores in-frame clones only, minus some. This table has 600,000 to 700,000 clones, 13% appearing once. The antigens for these receptors are not known. The material sequenced was naive CD4+ T cells from blood. The receptor source for this set is a man between 18 and 29 years old with type 1 diabetes.

This clone appeared a few times. The chain has TRBV29-1 and TRBJ2-5; 13 nucleotides match TRBD2. V shed 6 bases, J shed 2 bases, and the junction held 3 bases outside the gene matches. CDR1 is SQVTM, CDR2 ANQGSEA, per germline. This CDR3 contains 14 residues. The CDR3 sequence is CSVTTSGGQETQYF. DNA of the CDR3: TGCAGCGTCACGACTAGCGGGGGGCAAGAGACCCAGTACTTC. Full variable domain (remainder filled in from reference TRBV29-1 and TRBJ2-5): SAVISQKPSRDICQRGTSLTIQCQVDSQVTMMFWYRQQPGQSLTLIATANQGSEATYESGFVIDKFPISRPNLTFSTLTVSNMSPEDSSIYLCSVTTSGGQETQYFGPGTRLLVL.

The chain uses TRBV29-1 and TRBJ1-1; 7 positions match TRBD1. The V gene end was trimmed by 4 bases and the J gene end by 5 bases; junction bases not matched to a gene: 10. Germline V lookup: CDR1 SQVTM, CDR2 ANQGSEA. This CDR3 has 14 amino acids. CDR3 DNA sequence: TGCAGCGTTGTGCAGGGGGGGCACGTGACTGAAGCTTTCTTT. This codes for CSVVQGGHVTEAFF.

This clone was seen a few times. The chain carries TRBV10-3 and TRBJ2-2; 15 nucleotides line up with TRBD2. This CDR3 has 20 amino acids. Germline V gives CDR1 ENHRY, CDR2 SYGVKD. V trimming: 4 bases; J trimming: 2 bases; junction bases outside the gene matches: 11. The CDR3 is CAISGSRGTSGGLNTGELFF. Here the CDR3 DNA reads TGTGCCATCAGTGGGTCCCGTGGGACTAGCGGGGGGCTTAACACCGGGGAGCTGTTTTTT.

The CDR3 reads CASSGPDATEAFF. The DNA for the CDR3 is TGTGCCAGCAGTGGCCCTGACGCCACTGAAGCTTTCTTT. The chain links TRBV25-1 to TRBJ1-1, with D unresolved. In germline, CDR1 is MGHDK, CDR2 SYGVNS. Trimming removed 4 bases at V and 4 bases at J, with 10 bases between. CDR3 size: 13 residues.

The chain combines TRBV6-6 with TRBJ2-7; tentatively, D is TRBD2 (7 bases). Deletions cut 2 bases from V and 5 bases from J, with 19 bases between. CDR3 length: 16 amino acids. Germline V lookup: CDR1 MNHNY, CDR2 SVGAGI (reference sequence). Here the CDR3 reads CASSYPSGRGRDEQYF. In DNA, the CDR3 is TGTGCCAGCAGTTACCCCTCAGGGAGGGGGAGAGACGAGCAGTACTTC.

The V gene is TRBV29-1, the J gene TRBJ2-5; 15 bases line up with TRBD2. This CDR3 has 14 residues. V dropped 6 bases and J dropped 6; count of bases not matched to a gene: 5. Germline V lookup: CDR1 SQVTM, CDR2 ANQGSEA. CDR3 sequence: CSVGTSGGTKTQYF. In DNA, the CDR3 is TGCAGCGTCGGGACTAGCGGGGGGACGAAGACCCAGTACTTC.

The CDR3 bases are TGTGCCTGCTCATCCGGGGGGTACATTCAGTACTTC. It translates to CACSSGGYIQYF. The chain joins TRBV30 to TRBJ2-4; TRBD2 aligns across 7 bases. J was trimmed by 8 bases and V by 6 bases; bases with no gene match: 7. CDR1 and CDR2 from the germline V gene are GTSNPN and SVGIG (reference sequence). The CDR3 extends over 12 amino acids.

V and J are TRBV30 and TRBJ2-7; maybe TRBD2 (5 bases). Germline CDR1 reads GTSNPN; CDR2 reads SVGIG (reference sequence). V lost 7 bases to trimming and J lost 0 bases, with 16 bases between them. This CDR3 is 14 amino acids long. In DNA, the CDR3 is TGTGCCTCAGGAGGACGGGTTCCCTCCTACGAGCAGTACTTC. This translates into CASGGRVPSYEQYF.

The chain employs TRBV28 and TRBJ1-6, with D possibly TRBD1 on 6 matching bases. CDR1 and CDR2 (germline): MDHEN, SYDVKM. CDR3 length equals 12 residues. The ends were cut back, 8 bases at V and 13 bases at J, with 15 bases in the middle. The CDR3 nucleotides are TGTGCCAGCTCCCCGGCAAGGGGGCCCCTCCACTTT. Amino acid sequence: CASSPARGPLHF.

CDR3 coding DNA: TGTGCCATCAGACAGGGTACTGAAGCTTTCTTT. This codes for CAIRQGTEAFF. The chain uses TRBV10-3 and TRBJ1-1, with D possibly being TRBD1 (6 bases). Trimming left V 6 bases short and J 5 bases short, with 7 bases between. Germline assignment: CDR1 ENHRY and CDR2 SYGVKD. CDR3 length equals 11 residues.

This clone was counted only a few times. The chain links TRBV5-4 to TRBJ2-3, with D maybe TRBD2 (6 bases). In germline, CDR1 is SGHNT, CDR2 YYREEE (reference sequence). CDR3 length equals 15 residues. Trimming cost V 4 bases and J 8 bases, with 20 bases left between them. DNA of the CDR3: TGTGCCAGCAGCCCTCAGGTACTCGGGAGTGTTACGCAGTATTTT. Its protein is CASSPQVLGSVTQYF. Drawing the rest from reference TRBV5-4 and TRBJ2-3, the complete variable domain is ETGVTQSPTHLIKTRGQQVTLRCSSQSGHNTVSWYQQALGQGPQFIFQYYREEENGRGNFPPRFSGLQFPNYSSELNVNALELDDSALYLCASSPQVLGSVTQYFGPGTRLTVL.

This chain links TRBV10-1 with TRBJ2-3; no reliable D call. Trimming left V 0 bases short and J 3 bases short, with 7 bases between. Germline CDR1 WNHNN, CDR2 SYGVQD (reference sequence). This CDR3 contains 14 residues. The CDR3 loop reads CASSESTGTDTQYF. The CDR3 DNA sequence: TGCGCCAGCAGTGAGTCGACGGGTACAGATACGCAGTATTTT.

The V and J genes are TRBV10-3 and TRBJ2-3, with 9 bases lining up with TRBD1. Unmatched junction bases numbered 10, after V lost 0 bases and J lost 3 bases. The CDR3 consists of 18 residues. Germline loops: CDR1 ENHRY, CDR2 SYGVKD. Written as DNA, the CDR3 is TGTGCCATCAGTGAGTCCTTATTAGCCGGGACAGGGACAGATACGCAGTATTTT. This sequence encodes CAISESLLAGTGTDTQYF.

This clone appeared a few times. The chain employs TRBV27 and TRBJ1-5, with D uncertain. The CDR3 runs 13 residues. V dropped 8 bases and J dropped 6 bases, with 14 bases sitting between them. Germline CDR1 is MNHEY and CDR2 is SMNVEV (reference sequence). The CDR3 region is CASSEAGFQPQHF. Written as DNA, the CDR3 is TGTGCCAGCTCAGAGGCCGGCTTTCAGCCCCAGCATTTT.

This clone was recorded a few times. This chain links TRBV2 with TRBJ2-3, with 8 bases aligning to TRBD1. The junction had 9 bases not matched to a gene; V was cut back by 8 bases and J by 2 bases. The CDR3 sequence is 15 residues long. Germline-derived CDR1 and CDR2 are SNHLY and FYNNEI. The CDR3 DNA is TGTGCCAGCGACCCGACAGGGGCTTACACAGATACGCAGTATTTT. Translated, it gives CASDPTGAYTDTQYF.

This clone has a handful of counts. V usage is TRBV29-1 and J usage is TRBJ2-7; 9 bases agree with TRBD1. The CDR3 covers 14 residues. Germline CDR1 and CDR2: SQVTM and ANQGSEA. The J segment lost 5 bases and the V segment lost 7 bases, leaving 12 bases of the junction unmatched. CDR3 bases: TGCAGCGCCTTTTCCCCGGGACAGGGAGACGAGCAGTACTTC. Protein sequence: CSAFSPGQGDEQYF.

Note on this clone: The same CDR3 is also encoded by other DNA sequences in this sample. V usage is TRBV20-1 and J usage is TRBJ2-7; D is uncertain. CDR1 DFQATT and CDR2 SNEGSKA come from the germline V gene (reference sequence). The V end was cut by 1 base, the J end by 3 bases, with 4 bases between. This CDR3 is 11 amino acids long. The CDR3 DNA is TGCAGTGCTAGAGCTGGCTACGAGCAGTACTTC. Amino acids: CSARAGYEQYF.

V gene TRBV7-9 combines with J gene TRBJ1-4; D not resolved. CDR3 size: 13 residues. The ends were cut back, 8 bases at V and 4 bases at J, with 11 bases in the middle. CDR1 is SEHNR, CDR2 FQNEAQ, per germline (reference sequence). In DNA, the CDR3 is TGTGCCAGCGCGTTTCAGATTAATGAAAAACTGTTTTTT. Residues: CASAFQINEKLFF.

This clone was observed a handful of times. This sequence joins TRBV20-1 and TRBJ2-3; no reliable D call. The CDR3 covers 10 residues. Looked up from germline, CDR1 is DFQATT and CDR2 is SNEGSKA (reference sequence). Trimming left V 7 bases short and J 6 bases short, with 8 bases between. In DNA, the CDR3 is TGCAGTGTTGACCGTGATACGCAGTATTTT. This sequence encodes CSVDRDTQYF.

V usage is TRBV19 and J usage is TRBJ1-6; D is unresolved. CDR3 length equals 13 residues. CDR1 is LNHDA and CDR2 is SQIVND in the germline V gene (reference sequence). The ends were cut back, 9 bases at V and 7 bases at J, with 13 bases in the middle. The DNA for the CDR3 is TGTGCCAGCCAGATAGACGGCAATTCACCCCTCCACTTT. Amino acid sequence: CASQIDGNSPLHF.

This clone was seen more than once but under ten times. The V gene is TRBV5-4, the J gene TRBJ2-1; 7 positions match TRBD1. The CDR3 runs 12 residues. With 4 bases clipped from V and 6 bases from J, the junction kept 1 base outside the gene matches. From germline, CDR1 is SGHNT and CDR2 YYREEE (reference sequence). The CDR3 spells CASSRDSNEQFF. The CDR3 DNA reads as TGTGCCAGCAGCCGGGACAGCAATGAGCAGTTCTTC.